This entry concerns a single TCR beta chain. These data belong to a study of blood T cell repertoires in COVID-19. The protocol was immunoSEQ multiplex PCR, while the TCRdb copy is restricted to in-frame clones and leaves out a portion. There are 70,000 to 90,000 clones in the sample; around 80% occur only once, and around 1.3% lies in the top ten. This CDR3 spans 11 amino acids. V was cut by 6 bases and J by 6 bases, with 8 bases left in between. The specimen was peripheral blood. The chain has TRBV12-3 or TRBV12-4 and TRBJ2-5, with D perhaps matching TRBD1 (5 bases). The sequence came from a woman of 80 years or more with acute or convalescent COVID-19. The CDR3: CASRGLKTQYF. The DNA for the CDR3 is TGTGCCAGCAGGGGGCTGAAGACCCAGTACTTC.